Here is one T cell receptor (beta chain) with its context. The CDR3 has 17 amino acids. Germline V CDR1 and CDR2: SQVTM, ANQGSEA. V was pared by 5 bases and J by 0 bases, with 10 bases of the junction left unmatched. Using a J-beta primer mix together with a sample-barcoded 5' primer, a second PCR was run for roughly 7 to 12 cycles. Carrying 12 random nucleotides, a template-switch adaptor labeled each individual cDNA molecule. The yield of each sample was at least 3 million CDR3-containing paired-end reads. TCRdb processed the 5' RACE reads anew with MiXCR; each CDR3 protein has one entry. The table records more than 550,000 distinct CDR3 sequences, about 20% of them present only once. The sample originates from a study of blood T cells in healthy people across ages. Study in general: About one barcoded beta molecule per two T cells came from capture by template switching.

Every participating donor contributed 7.5 to 10 milliliters of peripheral blood through a draw. This sequence originates from a man in his 70s in good health. The chain joins TRBV29-1 to TRBJ2-6; TRBD1 aligns across 7 bases. Material: blood. In DNA form, the CDR3 reads TGCAGCGTTTGGGACAGAGGATCTTTCTCTGGGGCCAACGTCCTGACTTTC. Translated: CSVWDRGSFSGANVLTF.